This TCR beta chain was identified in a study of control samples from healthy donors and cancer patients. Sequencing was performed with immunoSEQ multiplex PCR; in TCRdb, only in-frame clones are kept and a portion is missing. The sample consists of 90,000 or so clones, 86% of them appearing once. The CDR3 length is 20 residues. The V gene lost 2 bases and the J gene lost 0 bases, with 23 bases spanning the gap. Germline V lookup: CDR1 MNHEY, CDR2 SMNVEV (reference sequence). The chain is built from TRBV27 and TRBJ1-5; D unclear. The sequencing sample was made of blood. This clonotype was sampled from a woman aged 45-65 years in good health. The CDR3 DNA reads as TGTGCCAGCAGTTTACCCTCAGCACTGTCCAGGAAAGATAGCAATCAGCCCCAGCATTTT. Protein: CASSLPSALSRKDSNQPQHF.